The 13 T cell receptor beta chains reported below all come from one sample, sequenced in a study of a mutant IDH1 vaccine in newly diagnosed glioma. Time point noted: baseline, week 1 (first vaccination visit). The sample's treatment: pre-vaccination baseline after standard-of-care therapy. TCRdb keeps only in-frame clones here, not all; method: immunoSEQ multiplex PCR. This sample has around 50,000 clones, with approximately 90% found just once. The sample here was PBMCs, taken from a glioma patient treated with radiotherapy, temozolomide or both. These receptor sequences come from a man aged 40-50 years with glioma.

This sequence joins TRBV14 and TRBJ2-4; TRBD1 matches 8 bases. There are 14 residues in the CDR3. V lost 4 bases to trimming and J lost 8 bases; unmatched junction nucleotides: 7. The germline gives CDR1 SGHDN, CDR2 FVKESK. CDR3 residues: CASSRWDRKDIQYF. DNA of the CDR3: TGTGCCAGCAGCCGTTGGGACAGGAAGGACATTCAGTACTTC.

The chain links TRBV7-9 to TRBJ2-7; D is possibly TRBD1 or TRBD2 (5 bases each). CDR3 length: 15 residues. Trimming shortened V by 5 bases and J by 3 bases, and 17 bases separated the two germline ends. Germline V gene sequence: CDR1 SEHNR, CDR2 FQNEAQ (reference sequence). This chain's CDR3 is CASSASLGRSYEQYF. In DNA, the CDR3 is TGTGCCAGCAGCGCATCCCTGGGACGGAGCTACGAGCAGTACTTC.

The rearrangement uses TRBV5-6 and TRBJ2-7; maybe TRBD1 (6 bases). Deletions cut 2 bases from V and 4 bases from J, with 10 bases between. Germline-derived CDR1 and CDR2 are SGHDT and YYEEEE. The CDR3 covers 13 residues. The CDR3, as DNA: TGTGCCAGCAGCTTCGGACAGCCATACGAGCAGTACTTC. Residues: CASSFGQPYEQYF.

The rearrangement uses TRBV4-3 and TRBJ1-4; TRBD1 might be the D (6 bases). Per germline, CDR1 LGHNA and CDR2 YSLEER. V lost 1 base, J lost 7 bases, and 13 bases lay in between. The length of the CDR3 is 15 residues. The CDR3 reads CASSQGSGVSEKLFF. The CDR3 nucleotides read TGCGCCAGCAGCCAAGGGTCAGGGGTGAGTGAAAAACTGTTTTTT.

This chain connects TRBV7-2 to TRBJ2-1, with a tentative D call TRBD2 (5 bases). The CDR3 length is 15 residues. V was shortened by 2 bases and J by 6 bases, with 14 bases between the two germline ends. Germline CDR1 reads SGHTA; CDR2 reads FQGNSA. CDR3 nucleotides: TGTGCCAGCAGCTTAAAGTTCAGTGGGAGCAATGAGCAGTTCTTC. This gives the protein CASSLKFSGSNEQFF.

This sequence joins TRBV28 and TRBJ2-1; 9 positions match TRBD1. Germline V gene sequence: CDR1 MDHEN, CDR2 SYDVKM. V was clipped by 5 bases and J by 6 bases; unmatched bases: 5. CDR3 length equals 14 residues. The CDR3: CASSPGTGLNEQFF. The CDR3 DNA sequence: TGTGCCAGCAGTCCGGGGACAGGGCTCAATGAGCAGTTCTTC.

This chain connects TRBV5-1 to TRBJ2-7, with D unresolved. V lost 0 bases to trimming and J lost 3 bases, with 7 bases between them. Germline V gene lookup returns CDR1 SGHRS and CDR2 YFSETQ. CDR3 length: 13 amino acids. CDR3 sequence reads: CASSLDSGYEQYF. The CDR3 region has the DNA TGCGCCAGCAGCTTGGACAGTGGCTACGAGCAGTACTTC.

This chain joins TRBV29-1 and TRBJ2-1; the match to TRBD2 covers 13 bases. Germline V gene lookup returns CDR1 SQVTM and CDR2 ANQGSEA. Trimming took 6 bases from V and 3 from J; bases not matched to a gene: 14. CDR3 length: 18 residues. In DNA, the CDR3 is TGCAGCGTGCTGGGCAGACTAGCGGGAGGACGCAACTACAATGAGCAGTTCTTC. Amino acid sequence: CSVLGRLAGGRNYNEQFF.

The gene calls are TRBV2 and TRBJ1-2; the D gene is possibly TRBD1 (5 bases). The V and J ends lost 4 bases and 4 bases respectively, with 16 bases between them. The germline V gene has CDR1 SNHLY and CDR2 FYNNEI. CDR3 length equals 15 residues. The CDR3 loop is CASSAVGLGSYGYTF. The CDR3 DNA reads as TGTGCCAGCAGTGCCGTGGGGCTTGGGAGCTATGGCTACACCTTC. Filled out from reference TRBV2 and TRBJ1-2, the complete variable domain reads EPEVTQTPSHQVTQMGQEVILRCVPISNHLYFYWYRQILGQKVEFLVSFYNNEISEKSEIFDDQFSVERPDGSNFTLKIRSTKLEDSAMYFCASSAVGLGSYGYTFGSGTRLTVV.

The chain carries TRBV13 and TRBJ2-7, with 14 bases matching TRBD2. The CDR3 covers 16 residues. V shed 5 bases, J shed 4 bases, and the junction held 7 bases outside the gene matches. Germline V lookup: CDR1 PRHDT, CDR2 FYEKMQ (reference sequence). CDR3 sequence reads: CASSDRTSGRWYEQYF. CDR3 in DNA: TGTGCCAGCAGCGACCGGACTAGCGGGAGGTGGTACGAGCAGTACTTC.

The table lists this clone with a few counts. The J gene is TRBJ1-1, the V gene TRBV7-2, with D perhaps matching TRBD1 (6 bases). Germline V gene lookup returns CDR1 SGHTA and CDR2 FQGNSA. The CDR3 contains 14 residues. Trimming took off 4 bases at V and 3 bases at J, with 12 bases between the two ends. CDR3 region: CASSSRGGYTEAFF. In DNA, the CDR3 is TGTGCCAGCAGCTCAAGGGGGGGTTACACTGAAGCTTTCTTT.

The gene calls are TRBV11-2 and TRBJ1-3, with D perhaps matching TRBD1 (6 bases). Germline lookup yields CDR1 SGHAT and CDR2 FQNNGV. The CDR3 is made up of 14 amino acids. The V end was cut by 5 bases, the J end by 1 base, with 9 bases between. As DNA, the CDR3 is TGTGCCAGCAGCCTAACAGGGTCTGGAAACACCATATATTTT. Its translation is CASSLTGSGNTIYF.

This chain links TRBV6-1 with TRBJ2-1; TRBD1 agrees at 12 bases. This CDR3 has 15 amino acids. Germline V gene lookup returns CDR1 MNHNS and CDR2 SASEGT. V lost 6 bases and J lost 9; bases outside the gene matches: 9. Here the CDR3 DNA reads TGTGCCAGCAGACCCGGGACAGGGGGCAGGAGTGAGCAGTTCTTC. Amino acid sequence: CASRPGTGGRSEQFF.